A single sample gave rise to the 20 T cell receptor beta chains below, sequenced in a study of blood T cells in healthy people across ages. For the second PCR, which ran for roughly 7 to 11 cycles, a sample-barcoded 5' primer and a J-beta primer mix were used. TCRdb re-derived calls from the 5' RACE reads in MiXCR, one entry per CDR3 protein. Among 1 million to 1.2 million distinct CDR3 sequences listed, around two fifths were seen once. Sequencing was done on a sample of blood. These receptors were taken from a man aged 18-30 years in good health.

This clonotype was detected only a few times. V and J are TRBV20-1 and TRBJ1-2; perhaps TRBD1 as D (5 bases). V was trimmed by 0 bases and J by 8 bases, leaving 16 bases between them. The germline V gene encodes CDR1 DFQATT and CDR2 SNEGSKA (reference sequence). The CDR3 contains 14 residues. The CDR3 coding sequence is TGCAGTGCTAGAGACCAGGGCAGGCCTTTCGGCTACACCTTC. Translation gives CSARDQGRPFGYTF.

This clonotype came up many times. This chain joins TRBV29-1 and TRBJ2-5; D not resolved. V was cut by 6 bases and J by 1 base, with 12 bases left in between. The CDR3 loop spans 13 amino acids. In germline, CDR1 is SQVTM, CDR2 ANQGSEA. CDR3 coding DNA: TGCAGCGTCGCTCTCAGACTCCAAGAGACCCAGTACTTC. Protein sequence: CSVALRLQETQYF.

This clonotype was seen more than once but under ten times. The chain is built from TRBV19 and TRBJ1-1; the D is unclear. From germline, CDR1 is LNHDA and CDR2 SQIVND (reference sequence). CDR3 size: 12 residues. Trimming pared 5 bases from V and 9 bases from J, leaving 13 bases between. The DNA for the CDR3 is TGTGCCAGTAGTTCCCCCTCTGACCAAGCTTTCTTT. Its translation is CASSSPSDQAFF.

DNA for the CDR3: TGTGCCAGCAGTACCCCGACAGGGGCCAAAAACATTCAGTACTTC. Translating gives CASSTPTGAKNIQYF. V and J are TRBV12-3 or TRBV12-4 and TRBJ2-4, with 7 bases lining up with TRBD1. The CDR3 runs 15 residues. Losses at the gene ends were 5 bases for V and 1 base for J; bases not matched to a gene: 5.

The chain employs TRBV12-3 or TRBV12-4 and TRBJ1-2, with D unresolved. Trimming stripped 2 bases from V and 7 bases from J, with 11 bases between. The CDR3 is 13 amino acids. The CDR3 DNA reads as TGTGCCAGCAGTTTAAGGGCGGAAGGTGGCTACACCTTC. It translates to CASSLRAEGGYTF.

This clonotype was counted only a few times. The CDR3 region is CASSHPQIRRGSNTEAFF. The CDR3, as DNA: TGTGCCAGCAGCCATCCTCAGATCCGCCGGGGCTCGAACACTGAAGCTTTCTTT. The chain carries TRBV4-2 and TRBJ1-1, with a weak D call TRBD1 (5 bases). The length of the CDR3 is 18 residues. Trimming removed 3 bases from V and 1 base from J, with 21 bases in between. Looked up from germline, CDR1 is LGHNA and CDR2 is YNFKEQ.

A few counts support this clonotype. The rearrangement uses TRBV4-3 and TRBJ1-4, with 9 bases fitting TRBD1. CDR1 and CDR2 (germline): LGHNA, YSLEER. The V gene end was trimmed by 0 bases and the J gene end by 1 base; junction bases not matched to a gene: 9. The CDR3 runs 19 residues. The CDR3 sequence is CASSQDLRTGAKTNEKLFF. The DNA of the CDR3 is TGCGCCAGCAGCCAAGATTTAAGGACAGGGGCCAAAACTAATGAAAAACTGTTTTTT.

V usage is TRBV20-1 and J usage is TRBJ1-6, with 8 nucleotides matching TRBD1. The CDR3 length is 15 residues. With V trimmed by 2 bases and J by 6 bases, 6 bases remained unmatched. Germline assignment: CDR1 DFQATT and CDR2 SNEGSKA (reference sequence). CDR3 DNA sequence: TGCAGTGCTAGAAAATTAGACAGGGGTAATTCACCCCTCCACTTT. This gives the protein CSARKLDRGNSPLHF.

This clonotype was recorded only once. This chain connects TRBV5-5 to TRBJ2-1; TRBD1 aligns across 8 bases. Losses at the gene ends were 4 bases for V and 4 bases for J; bases not matched to a gene: 7. The CDR3 is 15 amino acids. CDR1 is SGHKS, CDR2 YYEKEE, per germline (reference sequence). CDR3 DNA: TGTGCCAGCAGCGCCCCCGGGACAGGTTACAATGAGCAGTTCTTC. Translated, it gives CASSAPGTGYNEQFF.

This clonotype occurred a few times. The V and J genes are TRBV29-1 and TRBJ1-2; D ambiguous. Per the germline V gene, CDR1 is SQVTM and CDR2 is ANQGSEA. There are 15 residues in the CDR3. V lost 0 bases to trimming and J lost 2 bases, with 13 bases between them. Here the CDR3 DNA reads TGCAGCGTTGAAGACCGACGGCAGGCAAACTATGGCTACACCTTC. It is translated as CSVEDRRQANYGYTF.

The chain joins TRBV5-1 to TRBJ1-1, with TRBD1 matching over 7 bases. V gave up 7 bases and J gave up 4 bases; unmatched junction bases: 7. This CDR3 spans 13 amino acids. CDR1 and CDR2 (germline): SGHRS, YFSETQ. CDR3 nucleotide sequence: TGCGCCAGCGCCCCGGGACAGTCCACTGAAGCTTTCTTT. Translating it yields CASAPGQSTEAFF.

In this sample, this clonotype turned up a few times. The CDR3 DNA sequence: TGTGCCAGCAGCGTACATGATCGGGAAGAGACCCAGTACTTC. Translated, it gives CASSVHDREETQYF. The chain combines TRBV9 with TRBJ2-5; D gene unclear. Germline values: CDR1 SGDLS, CDR2 YYNGEE. Trimming took off 1 base at V and 3 bases at J, with 10 bases between the two ends. This CDR3 has 14 amino acids.

This rearrangement joins TRBV10-3 to TRBJ2-3; 10 nucleotides match TRBD2. Unmatched junction bases numbered 8, after V lost 10 bases and J lost 4 bases. Germline CDR1 and CDR2: ENHRY and SYGVKD. This CDR3 contains 14 residues. CDR3 in DNA: TGTGCCACGGCTCTAGCGGGAGACGCAGATACGCAGTATTTT. Translated, it gives CATALAGDADTQYF.

CDR3 sequence: CASSASGGHSYEQYF. In DNA form, the CDR3 reads TGTGCCAGCAGCGCTAGCGGGGGCCACTCCTACGAGCAGTACTTC. V usage is TRBV9 and J usage is TRBJ2-7; TRBD2 agrees at 10 bases. CDR3 length: 15 residues. Germline V gives CDR1 SGDLS, CDR2 YYNGEE. Trimming took 3 bases from V and 0 from J; bases not matched to a gene: 3.

The V call is TRBV5-1, the J call TRBJ2-5, with a tentative D call TRBD1 (5 bases). Trimming stripped 3 bases from V and 3 bases from J, with 15 bases between. Germline CDR1 is SGHRS and CDR2 is YFSETQ. The CDR3 is made up of 15 amino acids. The DNA for the CDR3 is TGCGCCAGCAGCTCCAATCGCAGGGCTGAAGAGACCCAGTACTTC. It specifies CASSSNRRAEETQYF.

Regarding this clonotype: The junction shows a germline mismatch at one end, possibly a read error. This rearrangement joins TRBV7-2 to TRBJ2-1; D is possibly TRBD2 (6 bases). In germline, CDR1 is SGHTA, CDR2 FQGNSA. The CDR3 runs 15 residues. CDR3 amino acids: CASSLARDFHNAQFF. Written as DNA, the CDR3 is TGTGCCAGCAGCTTAGCGCGGGACTTCCACAATGCGCAGTTCTTC.

The J gene is TRBJ1-1, the V gene TRBV12-3 or TRBV12-4, with D perhaps TRBD1 (5 bases). Trimming removed 11 bases from V and 7 bases from J, with 14 bases in between. This CDR3 has 11 residues. CDR3 nucleotide sequence: TGTGCCTGGGGGGACGACCATGAAGCTTTCTTT. Its protein is CAWGDDHEAFF.

The CDR3 reads CASSLIQGATNEKLFF. In DNA, the CDR3 is TGTGCCAGCAGCTTAATTCAGGGGGCAACTAATGAAAAACTGTTTTTT. The chain employs TRBV11-2 and TRBJ1-4; 7 bases align to TRBD1. V was clipped by 2 bases and J by 0 bases; unmatched bases: 3. CDR3 size: 16 residues. In germline, CDR1 is SGHAT, CDR2 FQNNGV.

The V and J genes are TRBV28 and TRBJ2-5, with TRBD1 matching over 9 bases. The germline CDR1 and CDR2 sequences are MDHEN and SYDVKM. The length of the CDR3 is 16 residues. Trimming cost V 6 bases and J 0 bases; bases outside gene matches: 8. CDR3 DNA sequence: TGTGCCAGCAGATCTCACAGGGGGCTGAACCAAGAGACCCAGTACTTC. Translating it yields CASRSHRGLNQETQYF.

On this clonotype itself: At one boundary the junction diverges from the germline segment, which might be a read error. The chain links TRBV20-1 to TRBJ1-2, with D tentatively TRBD1 (6 bases). Germline loops: CDR1 DFQATT, CDR2 SNEGSKA (reference sequence). The CDR3 contains 15 residues. The chain's CDR3 is CGASPPKEGGYGYTF. The CDR3, as DNA: TGCGGTGCTAGTCCTCCCAAGGAGGGGGGTTATGGCTACACCTTC.